The 11 T cell receptor beta chains below were found in one sample sequenced in a study of PD-1 blockade in mismatch repair-deficient tumors. TCRdb keeps only in-frame clones here, not all; method: immunoSEQ multiplex PCR. The sample yields 100,000 to 150,000 clones, roughly nine tenths seen once. This specimen was peripheral blood, taken 44 weeks after starting pembrolizumab. These receptor sequences come from an adult with mismatch repair-deficient cancer.

In DNA form, the CDR3 reads TGTGCCAGCAGTTTTGTAGGGAGGAATGAGCAGTTCTTC. Its protein product is CASSFVGRNEQFF. The chain recombines TRBV25-1 with TRBJ2-1; D is perhaps TRBD2 (6 bases). Germline CDR1 reads MGHDK; CDR2 reads SYGVNS. V was trimmed by 5 bases and J by 7 bases, leaving 12 bases between them. The CDR3 loop spans 13 amino acids. The whole variable domain, remainder taken from reference TRBV25-1 and TRBJ2-1, is EADIYQTPRYLVIGTGKKITLECSQTMGHDKMYWYQQDPGMELHLIHYSYGVNSTEKGDLSSESTVSRIRTEHFPLTLESARPSHTSQYLCASSFVGRNEQFFGPGTRLTVL.

The chain joins TRBV11-2 to TRBJ2-2, with 7 bases aligning to TRBD2. V trimming: 1 base; J trimming: 7 bases; junction bases outside the gene matches: 6. There are 15 residues in the CDR3. The germline gives CDR1 SGHAT, CDR2 FQNNGV. In nucleotides, the CDR3 is TGTGCCAGCAGCTTAGCCACGGGGGGTGGCGGGGAGCTGTTTTTT. Its protein is CASSLATGGGGELFF.

The V and J genes are TRBV2 and TRBJ1-5; perhaps TRBD1 as D (5 bases). The CDR3 sequence is 14 residues long. Trimming took off 6 bases at V and 1 base at J, with 10 bases between the two ends. Germline values: CDR1 SNHLY, CDR2 FYNNEI. In nucleotides, the CDR3 is TGTGCCAGCAGCCAGCAGGGAAGCAATCAGCCCCAGCATTTT. This sequence encodes CASSQQGSNQPQHF. The variable domain in full, with the rest retrieved from reference TRBV2 and TRBJ1-5, is EPEVTQTPSHQVTQMGQEVILRCVPISNHLYFYWYRQILGQKVEFLVSFYNNEISEKSEIFDDQFSVERPDGSNFTLKIRSTKLEDSAMYFCASSQQGSNQPQHFGDGTRLSIL.

The chain links TRBV30 to TRBJ2-5; D uncertain. V lost 0 bases to trimming and J lost 4 bases, with 9 bases between them. The germline gives CDR1 GTSNPN, CDR2 SVGIG (reference sequence). This CDR3 comprises 13 residues. The CDR3: CAWSVSGRETQYF. The CDR3 bases are TGTGCCTGGAGTGTTAGTGGTAGAGAGACCCAGTACTTC.

The rearrangement links TRBV9 to TRBJ2-7; 8 nucleotides line up with TRBD1. The length of the CDR3 is 13 residues. Trimming at V came to 3 bases and at J to 6 bases, leaving 5 bases not matched to a gene. Germline values: CDR1 SGDLS, CDR2 YYNGEE. The CDR3 nucleotides read TGTGCCAGCAGCGCGACAGGGGAAGGCGAGCAGTACTTC. Residues: CASSATGEGEQYF.

This chain joins TRBV28 and TRBJ2-3; the match to TRBD2 covers 11 bases. The CDR3 totals 16 residues. The ends lost 1 base at V and 0 bases at J; junction bases unmatched: 0. Germline V lookup: CDR1 MDHEN, CDR2 SYDVKM. The CDR3, as DNA: TGTGCCAGCAGTTTATCTAGCGGGAGGAGCACAGATACGCAGTATTTT. This sequence encodes CASSLSSGRSTDTQYF.

Remarks on this clone: Other DNA sequences in the sample encode the same CDR3. The V gene is TRBV7-2, the J gene TRBJ2-7, with 9 bases fitting TRBD2. Germline-derived CDR1 and CDR2 are SGHTA and FQGNSA. CDR3 size: 16 residues. V shed 9 bases and J 4 bases; nucleotides not matched to a gene: 16. Here the CDR3 reads CASSGPPVAGAYEQYF. CDR3 sequence (DNA): TGTGCCAGTAGCGGCCCCCCGGTAGCGGGAGCTTACGAGCAGTACTTC.

This chain joins TRBV13 and TRBJ2-7, with D unclear. Deletions cut 0 bases from V and 3 bases from J, with 9 bases between. The CDR3 runs to 14 residues. Germline CDR1 is PRHDT and CDR2 is FYEKMQ (reference sequence). The CDR3 DNA reads as TGTGCCAGCAGCTTAGGGGTCCATAGCTACGAGCAGTACTTC. Amino acid sequence: CASSLGVHSYEQYF.

This chain connects TRBV5-1 to TRBJ2-3, with 9 nucleotides matching TRBD2. Germline assignment: CDR1 SGHRS and CDR2 YFSETQ. This CDR3 has 15 amino acids. Losses at the gene ends were 0 bases for V and 5 bases for J; bases not matched to a gene: 4. In nucleotides, the CDR3 is TGCGCCAGCAGCTTGGCCACTAGCGGGCGAGATACGCAGTATTTT. This sequence encodes CASSLATSGRDTQYF.

This clone was counted a few times. The chain joins TRBV15 to TRBJ1-2; a weak D match, TRBD1 (5 bases). This CDR3 comprises 15 residues. With 3 bases removed from V and 5 bases from J, the gap between germline ends came to 16 bases. The germline V gene encodes CDR1 LNHNV and CDR2 YYDKDF (reference sequence). The CDR3 loop is CATSSPRQGSYGYTF. CDR3 DNA: TGTGCCACCAGCAGCCCTCGTCAGGGCAGTTATGGCTACACCTTC.

This chain joins TRBV7-2 and TRBJ2-7, with D uncertain. V shed 5 bases and J shed 4 bases, with 15 bases lying between them. Germline V CDR1 and CDR2: SGHTA, FQGNSA. This CDR3 is built from 14 residues. The CDR3: CASSPPGLNYEQYF. DNA of the CDR3: TGTGCCAGCAGCCCCCCCGGGCTTAATTACGAGCAGTACTTC.